Listed below are T cell receptor beta chains from one sample, sequenced in a study of blood T cell repertoires in COVID-19. The assay was immunoSEQ multiplex PCR, and TCRdb's table has in-frame clones only and misses some. This table holds under 85,000 clones, around 82% found once. Sequenced input: peripheral blood. Source of these receptors: a man older than 75 with active or convalescent COVID-19. CDR3s include the opening cysteine and the closing phenylalanine or tryptophan.

j_gene	v_gene	CDR3aa
TRBJ1-1	TRBV19	CASSILKNTEAFF
TRBJ1-6	TRBV18	CASSPSGRDSPLHF
TRBJ1-4	TRBV2	CASSEVVRRIF
TRBJ2-7	TRBV24-1	CATSEDLQGAAYEQYF
TRBJ2-7	TRBV10-3	CAIRPPGQAYEQYF
TRBJ2-5	TRBV3-1/TRBV3-2	CASSQAVGRTQYF
TRBJ1-2	TRBV28	CASSPGTQNYGYTF
TRBJ1-1	TRBV5-5	CASSLELMNTEAFF
TRBJ2-1	TRBV28	CASGEGVQEQFF
TRBJ2-3	TRBV5-6	CASSLGQGVAQYF
TRBJ2-5	TRBV28	CASSFFGTGIQETQYF
TRBJ1-1	TRBV28	CASSLTPGQGATEAFF
TRBJ2-7	TRBV30	CAWSANTLGEGHEQYF
TRBJ1-3	TRBV7-6	CASSSRQGSGNTIYF
TRBJ2-5	TRBV7-9	CASSSGAFWEETQYF
TRBJ1-5	TRBV23-1	CASKYKDRSYSNQPQHF
TRBJ1-1	TRBV27	CASSFGRTGGKRAEAFF
TRBJ1-2	TRBV5-4	CASSLGSTGGYTF
TRBJ2-5	TRBV19	CASSAAKETQYF
TRBJ2-1	TRBV5-1	CASSLGTRWTSGKSTYSYNEQFF
TRBJ1-5	TRBV5-1	CASSPATGGLQPQHF
TRBJ2-2	TRBV19	CASSNSRTSGNTGELFF
TRBJ1-6	TRBV5-6	CASSLEVFSGNSPLHF
TRBJ1-3	TRBV5-6	CASSPRTGYSSGNTIYF
TRBJ1-6	TRBV27	CASSLAGRGSPLHF
TRBJ2-3	TRBV5-1	CASSSQGFGQYF
TRBJ2-2	TRBV6-1	CASSVVAGGNTGELFF
TRBJ1-1	TRBV6-5	CASSYTDRRGEAFF
TRBJ1-6	TRBV11-2	CASSSSRGTWSPLHF
TRBJ2-1	TRBV6-5	CASSYRSGGLYNEQFF
TRBJ1-2	TRBV9	CASSFRTGANYGYTF
TRBJ1-1	TRBV19	CASSIEQGLTEAFF
TRBJ2-3	TRBV2	CASSELTGGDTQYF
TRBJ1-1	TRBV5-1	CASSFGQDRIGAEAFF
TRBJ2-4	TRBV28	CASSLVSGRGLAKNIQYF
TRBJ1-1	TRBV7-2	CASSPQQVSNTEAFF
TRBJ2-3	TRBV19	CASSPAGTGVTQYF
TRBJ2-7	TRBV30	CAWSVLQGSEQYF
TRBJ2-1	TRBV6-1	CASSEGLADNEQFF
TRBJ2-7	TRBV5-6	CASSLAEVHYEQYF